The sequence of this T cell receptor (beta chain) was determined in a study of CD8 T cells in Susac syndrome. Study information: Active disease was present in about 6 of the sequenced Susac syndrome patients, whereas roughly 8 of them were in remission.

Study-wide findings and caveats: In Susac patients, clonal expansion was not detected in CD4+ cells.

Reverse transcription used roughly 0.5 to 1 ug RNA and random hexamers. TCR beta CDR3 was amplified by immunoSEQ covering 54 Vbeta and 13 Jbeta. Using its own MiXCR run on the immunoSEQ multiplex PCR reads, TCRdb lists one record per CDR3 protein. The table lists about 180,000 distinct CDR3 sequences, 90% to 95% of them singletons. The V gene lost 3 bases and the J gene lost 2 bases, with 14 bases spanning the gap. The CDR3 is 14 amino acids. In germline, CDR1 is SQVTM, CDR2 ANQGSEA. This clonotype was detected a few times. Its target is not known. The chain has TRBV29-1 and TRBJ2-7, with D possibly matching TRBD1 (6 bases). The sample taken for sequencing was CD4+ T cells from PBMCs. This TCR was recovered from a human donor with Susac syndrome. CDR3 nucleotide sequence: TGCAGCGTTGACTCAGGGGACAACCCCTACGAGCAGTACTTC. This sequence encodes CSVDSGDNPYEQYF.